Below are 27 T cell receptor beta chains sequenced from a single sample in a study of cytomegalovirus exposure and HLA in healthy donors. The repertoire was sequenced with immunoSEQ multiplex PCR; TCRdb's copy has only in-frame clones and lacks some. The sample holds some 170,000 clones, more than 75% seen once. Input material: PBMCs. These receptors originate from a man between 18 and 29 years old in good health and CMV-seropositive.

The J gene is TRBJ2-3, the V gene TRBV4-1; TRBD2 matches 10 bases. CDR1 MGHRA and CDR2 YSYEKL come from the germline V gene. This CDR3 spans 17 amino acids. The V gene end was trimmed by 3 bases and the J gene end by 7 bases; junction bases not matched to a gene: 13. CDR3 in DNA: TGCGCCAGCAGCCACGCCTGGGCTAGCGGGGGTGGGAATACGCAGTATTTT. Translation: CASSHAWASGGGNTQYF.

The chain joins TRBV9 to TRBJ2-1, with 7 bases matching TRBD2. CDR1 is SGDLS and CDR2 is YYNGEE in the germline V gene. The CDR3 is 16 amino acids. Trimming at V came to 4 bases and at J to 6 bases, leaving 13 bases not matched to a gene. The DNA for the CDR3 is TGTGCCAGCAGCCCATCCACAGCGGGGCCCCTCAATGAGCAGTTCTTC. This encodes CASSPSTAGPLNEQFF.

The CDR3 reads CASSSPSSGLSYEQYF. The CDR3, as DNA: TGTGCCAGCAGTTCCCCCTCTAGCGGTTTGTCCTACGAGCAGTACTTC. This chain links TRBV28 with TRBJ2-7, with 7 positions matching TRBD2. The CDR3 extends over 16 amino acids. The trim removed 4 bases at V and 1 base at J, leaving 10 bases unmatched. CDR1 and CDR2 (germline): MDHEN, SYDVKM.

The chain carries TRBV7-6 and TRBJ1-1; D is unresolved. The V end was cut by 1 base, the J end by 7 bases, with 13 bases between. The CDR3 contains 14 residues. Germline V lookup: CDR1 SGHVS, CDR2 FNYEAQ. In DNA form, the CDR3 reads TGTGCCAGCAGCTTAGTAGCCAGAGAGGGTGAAGCTTTCTTT. This codes for CASSLVAREGEAFF.

The chain links TRBV29-1 to TRBJ1-2, with a weak D call TRBD1 (5 bases). Germline loops: CDR1 SQVTM, CDR2 ANQGSEA. Trimming took off 4 bases at V and 3 bases at J, with 18 bases between the two ends. The CDR3 totals 15 residues. DNA for the CDR3: TGCAGCGTTGTTGGGGCAGGGTCCCTCTACTATGGCTACACCTTC. It is translated as CSVVGAGSLYYGYTF.

The V call is TRBV19, the J call TRBJ1-1; TRBD1 agrees at 7 bases. The germline V gene encodes CDR1 LNHDA and CDR2 SQIVND (reference sequence). This CDR3 region has 17 residues. The V segment lost 6 bases and the J segment 1 base; nucleotides outside the gene matches: 14. CDR3 protein: CASRHLPGQRGNTEAFF. The CDR3 nucleotides are TGTGCCAGTAGACATCTACCGGGACAGCGAGGGAACACTGAAGCTTTCTTT.

The rearrangement uses TRBV28 and TRBJ1-2; no reliable D call. Per the germline V gene, CDR1 is MDHEN and CDR2 is SYDVKM. V lost 3 bases, J lost 4 bases, and 9 bases lay in between. The CDR3 extends over 13 amino acids. The CDR3 sequence: CASSLRQTYGYTF. The CDR3 nucleotides read TGTGCCAGCAGTTTGCGGCAGACCTATGGCTACACCTTC.

The V call is TRBV6-6, the J call TRBJ1-4; maybe TRBD1 (6 bases). The CDR3 is 14 residues long. The germline gives CDR1 MNHNY, CDR2 SVGAGI (reference sequence). V was clipped by 6 bases and J by 6 bases, with 14 bases between them. The CDR3 coding sequence is TGTGCCAGCAGCCCAGGGCGGGGGCATGAAAAACTGTTTTTT. Translation: CASSPGRGHEKLFF.

This clone was found once. The chain employs TRBV7-2 and TRBJ1-2, with 7 bases fitting TRBD1. Germline CDR1 reads SGHTA; CDR2 reads FQGNSA. CDR3 length: 14 residues. The J segment lost 6 bases and the V segment lost 5 bases, leaving 9 bases of the junction unmatched. CDR3 protein: CASSITGTVHGYTF. CDR3 DNA: TGTGCCAGCAGCATCACCGGGACAGTTCATGGCTACACCTTC.

In this sample, this clone turned up once. V and J are TRBV5-1 and TRBJ2-7; 9 nucleotides align to TRBD2. The V gene end was trimmed by 0 bases and the J gene end by 7 bases; junction bases not matched to a gene: 20. The CDR3 has 19 amino acids. The germline V gene encodes CDR1 SGHRS and CDR2 YFSETQ. CDR3 sequence (DNA): TGCGCCAGCAGCTTGGTGGCCGGGGCTAGCGGGACTACCTCTCGAGAGCAGTACTTC. This translates into CASSLVAGASGTTSREQYF.

This clone was detected many times. This rearrangement joins TRBV19 to TRBJ2-1; 13 bases align to TRBD2. Losses at the gene ends were 1 base for V and 7 bases for J; bases not matched to a gene: 1. The CDR3 has 15 residues. Germline-derived CDR1 and CDR2 are LNHDA and SQIVND (reference sequence). The CDR3 DNA follows: TGTGCCAGTAGTATAGGGACTAGCGGGAGTAATGAGCAGTTCTTC. It translates to CASSIGTSGSNEQFF.

The chain combines TRBV2 with TRBJ1-4; D gene ambiguous. The CDR3 length is 15 residues. V lost 3 bases, J lost 7 bases, and 15 bases lay in between. Germline loops: CDR1 SNHLY, CDR2 FYNNEI. CDR3 DNA: TGTGCCAGCAGTGAGGGAGGGTGGGGTAGTGAAAAACTGTTTTTT. This sequence encodes CASSEGGWGSEKLFF.

The CDR3 bases are TGCGCCAGCAGCCAAGCGAGGACAGGGACTTACGAGCAGTACTTC. Translation gives CASSQARTGTYEQYF. The chain is built from TRBV4-3 and TRBJ2-7, with 8 bases that match TRBD1. With V trimmed by 1 base and J by 4 bases, 6 bases remained unmatched. In germline, CDR1 is LGHNA, CDR2 YSLEER. This CDR3 is 15 amino acids long.

The V and J genes are TRBV6-5 and TRBJ2-1, with 7 bases that match TRBD1. This CDR3 comprises 14 residues. The junction had 6 bases not matched to a gene; V was cut back by 3 bases and J by 7 bases. In germline, CDR1 is MNHEY, CDR2 SVGAGI. CDR3: CASSYRTGNNEQFF. The CDR3 DNA reads as TGTGCCAGCAGTTATCGGACAGGCAATAATGAGCAGTTCTTC.

V and J are TRBV5-8 and TRBJ2-7; 8 bases fit TRBD2. This CDR3 has 14 residues. Germline loops: CDR1 SGHTS, CDR2 YDEGEE. V shed 3 bases, J shed 2 bases, and the junction held 4 bases outside the gene matches. This CDR3 is CASSWQRGPYEQYF. CDR3 in DNA: TGTGCCAGCAGCTGGCAGCGGGGGCCCTACGAGCAGTACTTC.

The chain uses TRBV7-2 and TRBJ2-5; D is unclear. This CDR3 spans 11 amino acids. Germline V gives CDR1 SGHTA, CDR2 FQGNSA. Trimming pared 5 bases from V and 2 bases from J, leaving 3 bases between. Here the CDR3 DNA reads TGTGCCAGCAGCCCTCAAGAGACCCAGTACTTC. Translated, it gives CASSPQETQYF.

This clone was seen only a few times. The chain has TRBV19 and TRBJ1-5, with D hard to call. This CDR3 region has 12 residues. Trimming removed 9 bases from V and 9 bases from J, with 15 bases in between. From germline, CDR1 is LNHDA and CDR2 SQIVND (reference sequence). The CDR3 DNA reads TGTGCCAGCCATCCCTCCCCGGGGCCCCAGCATTTT. This encodes CASHPSPGPQHF.

The chain combines TRBV6-5 with TRBJ1-3; 9 bases are a match to TRBD1. This CDR3 is built from 15 residues. Germline CDR1 is MNHEY and CDR2 is SVGAGI. Trimming took 6 bases from V and 2 from J; bases not matched to a gene: 5. The CDR3 is CASSPDRGAGNTIYF. The CDR3 coding sequence is TGTGCCAGCAGCCCGGACAGGGGAGCTGGAAACACCATATATTTT.

V gene TRBV18 combines with J gene TRBJ2-7; TRBD1 is a possible D gene (6 bases). Trimming removed 3 bases at V and 6 bases at J, with 18 bases between. The CDR3 is 15 residues long. Germline V lookup: CDR1 KGHSH, CDR2 LQKENI. The CDR3, as DNA: TGTGCCAGCTCACCGGCAGGGGTATGGCTACGCGAGCAGTACTTC. It encodes CASSPAGVWLREQYF.

The rearrangement links TRBV4-1 to TRBJ2-7; 7 bases map to TRBD1. J was trimmed by 5 bases and V by 2 bases; bases with no gene match: 9. Germline CDR1 is MGHRA and CDR2 is YSYEKL. This CDR3 region has 15 residues. In nucleotides, the CDR3 is TGCGCCAGCAGCCAAAGCGAGACAGGGTTCCACGAGCAGTACTTC. This sequence encodes CASSQSETGFHEQYF.

The V and J genes are TRBV4-2 and TRBJ2-7, with 10 bases fitting TRBD1. The CDR3 has 14 residues. Germline lookup yields CDR1 LGHNA and CDR2 YNFKEQ. Trimming took 3 bases from V and 1 from J; bases not matched to a gene: 0. CDR3 in amino acids: CASSQGQGSYEQYF. In DNA form, the CDR3 reads TGTGCCAGCAGCCAGGGACAGGGGTCCTACGAGCAGTACTTC.

The V and J genes are TRBV4-1 and TRBJ2-3; 7 bases are shared with TRBD2. The germline gives CDR1 MGHRA, CDR2 YSYEKL. With V trimmed by 0 bases and J by 5 bases, 2 bases remained unmatched. The CDR3 length is 14 residues. The chain's CDR3 is CASSQEGRGDTQYF. For the CDR3, the DNA is TGCGCCAGCAGCCAAGAAGGGAGGGGAGATACGCAGTATTTT.

V usage is TRBV7-2 and J usage is TRBJ1-4; TRBD1 might be the D (5 bases). The V end was cut by 1 base, the J end by 3 bases, with 9 bases between. The CDR3 runs to 15 residues. From germline, CDR1 is SGHTA and CDR2 FQGNSA. The CDR3 DNA follows: TGTGCCAGCAGCTTAGATGCGGGGGCTAATGAAAAACTGTTTTTT. Translating it yields CASSLDAGANEKLFF.

The V and J genes are TRBV6-5 and TRBJ1-5, with 8 positions matching TRBD1. V lost 4 bases, J lost 2 bases, and 4 bases stayed unmatched. The V gene's germline CDR1 is MNHEY and CDR2 SVGAGI. This CDR3 comprises 15 residues. The CDR3, as DNA: TGTGCCAGCAGTTTCGACAGGGGAGGCAATCAGCCCCAGCATTTT. It encodes CASSFDRGGNQPQHF.

The chain links TRBV7-9 to TRBJ1-1; possibly TRBD1 for D (5 bases). The CDR3 contains 15 residues. Deletions cut 1 base from V and 8 bases from J, with 17 bases between. Germline CDR1 reads SEHNR; CDR2 reads FQNEAQ (reference sequence). CDR3 DNA sequence: TGTGCCAGCAGCTTAGAGGGGCCAGTGCTACTCGAAGCTTTCTTT. It encodes CASSLEGPVLLEAFF.

V gene TRBV19 combines with J gene TRBJ1-6, with TRBD1 matching 8 bases. The germline CDR1 and CDR2 sequences are LNHDA and SQIVND (reference sequence). The CDR3 length is 14 residues. V lost 4 bases to trimming and J lost 7 bases; unmatched junction nucleotides: 3. CDR3 region: CASSRGQGNSPLHF. DNA for the CDR3: TGTGCCAGTAGTAGAGGACAGGGAAATTCACCCCTCCACTTT.

The chain combines TRBV27 with TRBJ2-5; 12 bases match TRBD2. Germline loops: CDR1 MNHEY, CDR2 SMNVEV (reference sequence). The CDR3 runs to 15 residues. The J segment lost 2 bases and the V segment lost 5 bases, leaving 3 bases of the junction unmatched. In nucleotides, the CDR3 is TGTGCCAGCAGTCAAGGGACTAGCGGGCAAGAGACCCAGTACTTC. Translation: CASSQGTSGQETQYF.